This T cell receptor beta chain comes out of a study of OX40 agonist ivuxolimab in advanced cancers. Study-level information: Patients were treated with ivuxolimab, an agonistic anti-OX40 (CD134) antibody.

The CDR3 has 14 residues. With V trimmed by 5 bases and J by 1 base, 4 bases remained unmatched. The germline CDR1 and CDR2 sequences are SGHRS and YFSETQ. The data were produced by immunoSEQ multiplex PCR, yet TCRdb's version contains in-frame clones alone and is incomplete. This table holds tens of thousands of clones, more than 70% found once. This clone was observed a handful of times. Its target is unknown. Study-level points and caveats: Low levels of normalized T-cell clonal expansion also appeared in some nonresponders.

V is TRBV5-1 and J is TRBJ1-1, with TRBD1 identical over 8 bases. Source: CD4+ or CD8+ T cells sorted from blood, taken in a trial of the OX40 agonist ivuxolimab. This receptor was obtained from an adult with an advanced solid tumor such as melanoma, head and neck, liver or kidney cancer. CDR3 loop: CASSPGQANTEAFF. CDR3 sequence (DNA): TGCGCCAGCAGTCCGGGACAGGCGAACACTGAAGCTTTCTTT.